This note documents a single T cell receptor (beta chain) sequence. Across 24 US areas, participants ranged in age from about 18 to 100 years. The source of the sample is a study of blood T cell repertoires in COVID-19. In the study overall: Samples came from the United States, Italy and Spain, spanning acute and convalescent COVID-19. T cells, B-cell-depleted T cells, or PBMCs supplied cDNA or gDNA.

Trimming took 5 bases from V and 2 from J, leaving 14 bases between them. This CDR3 comprises 15 residues. Germline V gives CDR1 KGHDR, CDR2 SFDVKD. In the study's own analysis: Amplification of reference gene primers provided the estimated nucleated cell counts. Sequencing was performed with immunoSEQ multiplex PCR; in TCRdb, only in-frame clones are kept and a portion is missing. V and J calls and clone size follow that table, whereas D and trimming were derived from the DNA. The sample consists of 150,000 to 200,000 clones, just over 85% of them appearing once. Source material: PBMCs or T cells enriched from blood (not recorded which). This sequence originates from a young woman who had recovered from COVID-19. The chain joins TRBV24-1 to TRBJ1-2; D possibly corresponds to TRBD1 (5 bases). CDR3 in amino acids: CATSATTEGNYGYTF. As DNA, the CDR3 is TGTGCCACCAGTGCCACGACAGAAGGGAACTATGGCTACACCTTC.